This T cell receptor (beta chain) was recorded in a study of blood T cell repertoires in COVID-19. Method: immunoSEQ multiplex PCR; TCRdb's copy keeps in-frame clones and lacks some. Of around 99,000 clones listed, 70% to 85% are singletons. This TCR derives from a woman older than 75 with active or convalescent COVID-19. Specimen: peripheral blood.

Here the CDR3 DNA reads TGTGCCAGCAGTTTATTGGCGGGCCCCTCCTACGAGCAGTACTTC. Translating gives CASSLLAGPSYEQYF. This chain links TRBV28 with TRBJ2-7; D might be TRBD2 (5 bases). V was clipped by 1 base and J by 0 bases, with 10 bases between them. Germline assignment: CDR1 MDHEN and CDR2 SYDVKM. The CDR3 extends over 15 amino acids.